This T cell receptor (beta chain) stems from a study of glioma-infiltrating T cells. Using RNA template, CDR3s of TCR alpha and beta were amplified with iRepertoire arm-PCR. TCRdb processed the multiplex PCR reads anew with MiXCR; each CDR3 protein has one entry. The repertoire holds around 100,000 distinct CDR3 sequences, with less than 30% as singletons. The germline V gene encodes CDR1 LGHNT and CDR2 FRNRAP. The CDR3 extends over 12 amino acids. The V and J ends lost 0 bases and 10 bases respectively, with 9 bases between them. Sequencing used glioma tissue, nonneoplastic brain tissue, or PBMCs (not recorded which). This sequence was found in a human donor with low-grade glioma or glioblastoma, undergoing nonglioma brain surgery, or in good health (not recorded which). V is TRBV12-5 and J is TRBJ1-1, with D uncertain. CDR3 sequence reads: CASGLVAGAAFF. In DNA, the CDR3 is TGTGCTAGTGGTTTGGTAGCGGGAGCAGCTTTCTTT.